Below, 31 T cell receptor beta chains from the same sample are listed, as sequenced in a study of PD-L1 blockade in urothelial cancer. TCRdb's copy holds only in-frame clones and misses some; the assay was immunoSEQ multiplex PCR. The sample holds about 39,000 clones, about nine tenths seen once. Specified time point: pretreatment peripheral blood. Sequences were derived from PBMCs, sampled around atezolizumab (anti-PD-L1) treatment. The receptors stem from a woman aged 60-75 years with urothelial cancer.

The CDR3 here is CASSFPLSGVYNEQFF. The CDR3 DNA follows: TGCGCCAGCAGCTTCCCCCTTAGCGGGGTCTACAATGAGCAGTTCTTC. J is TRBJ2-1 and V is TRBV5-1; the match to TRBD2 covers 8 bases. Germline V lookup: CDR1 SGHRS, CDR2 YFSETQ. V lost 2 bases and J lost 3; bases outside the gene matches: 7. The CDR3 length is 16 residues.

The chain carries TRBV28 and TRBJ2-6; TRBD2 aligns across 8 bases. CDR1 is MDHEN and CDR2 is SYDVKM in the germline V gene. The CDR3 is made up of 18 amino acids. With 5 bases clipped from V and 4 bases from J, the junction kept 13 bases outside the gene matches. CDR3 nucleotides: TGTGCCAGCAGTAGACGTTCGGGGGGGCTGGGCGGGGCCAACGTCCTGACTTTC. Its translation: CASSRRSGGLGGANVLTF.

This clone was observed a single time. The rearrangement joins TRBV5-6 to TRBJ2-5; 9 nucleotides agree with TRBD1. From germline, CDR1 is SGHDT and CDR2 YYEEEE. The CDR3 covers 15 residues. J was trimmed by 0 bases and V by 3 bases; bases with no gene match: 3. The CDR3 loop reads CASSWWDRDQETQYF. CDR3 coding DNA: TGTGCCAGCAGCTGGTGGGACAGGGACCAAGAGACCCAGTACTTC.

This rearrangement joins TRBV29-1 to TRBJ2-7; 13 nucleotides agree with TRBD2. The trim removed 6 bases at V and 6 bases at J, leaving 11 bases unmatched. This CDR3 has 15 residues. Looked up from germline, CDR1 is SQVTM and CDR2 is ANQGSEA. CDR3 coding DNA: TGCAGCGTGGAGACGGGACTAGCGGGAACTGGCGAGCAGTACTTC. Amino acid sequence: CSVETGLAGTGEQYF.

This rearrangement joins TRBV25-1 to TRBJ1-5; D is undetermined. There are 12 residues in the CDR3. The germline V gene encodes CDR1 MGHDK and CDR2 SYGVNS. V was cut by 3 bases and J by 7 bases, with 7 bases left in between. The CDR3 loop is CASSDGRQPQHF. The CDR3 nucleotides read TGTGCCAGCAGTGATGGGAGGCAGCCCCAGCATTTT.

This sequence joins TRBV27 and TRBJ1-1; a weak D match, TRBD1 (6 bases). The length of the CDR3 is 14 residues. CDR1 is MNHEY, CDR2 SMNVEV, per germline (reference sequence). Trimming stripped 2 bases from V and 4 bases from J, with 11 bases between. This CDR3 reads CASSLIGGGTEAFF. CDR3 coding DNA: TGTGCCAGCAGTTTAATAGGGGGGGGCACTGAAGCTTTCTTT.

The V and J genes are TRBV29-1 and TRBJ1-2; TRBD1 aligns across 9 bases. CDR3 length: 11 residues. The ends lost 8 bases at V and 12 bases at J; junction bases unmatched: 10. CDR1 is SQVTM, CDR2 ANQGSEA, per germline. The CDR3 nucleotides read TGCAGCACCGGGACAGGGAGAGGGAACACCTTC. Protein sequence: CSTGTGRGNTF.

V is TRBV7-9 and J is TRBJ1-4, with 10 bases lining up with TRBD1. Losses at the gene ends were 2 bases for V and 6 bases for J; bases not matched to a gene: 12. Germline lookup yields CDR1 SEHNR and CDR2 FQNEAQ (reference sequence). The CDR3 length is 18 residues. The CDR3 loop reads CASSLFLSRGTGDEKLFF. The CDR3 bases are TGTGCCAGCAGCTTATTCCTTTCGCGGGGGACAGGGGATGAAAAACTGTTTTTT.

The chain combines TRBV19 with TRBJ2-7; the D gene is possibly TRBD2 (5 bases). This CDR3 spans 13 amino acids. The V end lost 5 bases, the J end lost 3 bases, and 11 bases lay between the germline ends. The germline CDR1 and CDR2 sequences are LNHDA and SQIVND (reference sequence). The CDR3 nucleotides are TGTGCCAGTAGTGAAGCCCGGGGCTACGAGCAGTACTTC. This encodes CASSEARGYEQYF. The whole variable domain, remainder taken from reference TRBV19 and TRBJ2-7, is DGGITQSPKYLFRKEGQNVTLSCEQNLNHDAMYWYRQDPGQGLRLIYYSQIVNDFQKGDIAEGYSVSREKKESFPLTVTSAQKNPTAFYLCASSEARGYEQYFGPGTRLTVT.

The rearrangement links TRBV6-6 to TRBJ1-5, with 7 bases identical to TRBD1. Germline CDR1 MNHNY, CDR2 SVGAGI (reference sequence). The ends lost 8 bases at V and 9 bases at J; junction bases unmatched: 10. This CDR3 is built from 13 residues. The CDR3, as DNA: TGTGCCAGCTCAACCCTCAGGGGGATGCCCCAGCATTTT. It codes for CASSTLRGMPQHF.

The genes are TRBV19 and TRBJ1-2, with 9 positions matching TRBD1. J lost 4 bases, V lost 5 bases, and 8 bases had no gene match. The germline V gene encodes CDR1 LNHDA and CDR2 SQIVND (reference sequence). This CDR3 spans 15 amino acids. CDR3 nucleotide sequence: TGTGCCAGTAGTCTTTACACAGGGGGCGGCTATGGCTACACCTTC. It encodes CASSLYTGGGYGYTF.

The CDR3 DNA sequence: TGTGCCAGCAGTTCCACATCGGGACTAGCGGGAGACGATGAGCAGTTCTTC. Translation gives CASSSTSGLAGDDEQFF. The chain combines TRBV28 with TRBJ2-1; 14 bases are a match to TRBD2. The CDR3 loop spans 17 amino acids. V dropped 4 bases and J dropped 8; count of bases not matched to a gene: 10. Germline loops: CDR1 MDHEN, CDR2 SYDVKM.

The chain links TRBV25-1 to TRBJ2-1, with 11 bases matching TRBD2. Trimming removed 3 bases from V and 8 bases from J; junction bases left unmatched: 3. The CDR3 loop spans 14 amino acids. Germline V gene lookup returns CDR1 MGHDK and CDR2 SYGVNS. CDR3 sequence (DNA): TGTGCCAGCAGTGATCTAGCGGGAGGCGATGAGCAGTTCTTC. It is translated as CASSDLAGGDEQFF.

The J gene is TRBJ1-1, the V gene TRBV7-8; 8 nucleotides line up with TRBD1. Germline V gene data show CDR1 as SGHVS and CDR2 as FQNEAQ. The CDR3 consists of 16 residues. The J segment lost 4 bases and the V segment lost 2 bases, leaving 9 bases of the junction unmatched. In nucleotides, the CDR3 is TGTGCCAGCAGCTTAAGGTTGGCAACAGGGGGCACTGAAGCTTTCTTT. Its translation is CASSLRLATGGTEAFF.

The rearrangement joins TRBV7-3 to TRBJ2-7, with D possibly matching TRBD2 (6 bases). This CDR3 has 14 amino acids. V was cut by 5 bases and J by 0 bases, with 11 bases left in between. Germline V gene data show CDR1 as SGHTA and CDR2 as FQGTGA. The CDR3 DNA reads as TGTGCCAGCAGCCCGGTCGGGGGCTCCTACGAGCAGTACTTC. It is translated as CASSPVGGSYEQYF.

V and J are TRBV27 and TRBJ2-7; 11 nucleotides line up with TRBD2. Looked up from germline, CDR1 is MNHEY and CDR2 is SMNVEV (reference sequence). With 5 bases clipped from V and 2 bases from J, the junction kept 5 bases outside the gene matches. The CDR3 is 15 residues long. CDR3 in amino acids: CASSQGLAVTYEQYF. In DNA, the CDR3 is TGTGCCAGCAGTCAGGGACTAGCGGTAACCTACGAGCAGTACTTC.

The chain is built from TRBV4-2 and TRBJ2-7; TRBD1 matches at 10 bases. Germline V lookup: CDR1 LGHNA, CDR2 YNFKEQ. This CDR3 spans 16 amino acids. V shed 1 base and J 5 bases; nucleotides not matched to a gene: 8. Here the CDR3 reads CASSQVPGQGTHEQYF. DNA for the CDR3: TGTGCCAGCAGCCAAGTCCCGGGACAGGGGACCCACGAGCAGTACTTC.

This chain joins TRBV10-3 and TRBJ2-7, with a weak D call TRBD2 (6 bases). The CDR3 contains 14 residues. With 6 bases removed from V and 5 bases from J, the gap between germline ends came to 17 bases. Per germline, CDR1 ENHRY and CDR2 SYGVKD. CDR3 coding DNA: TGTGCCATCAGGGGCGGCGGGAATATCGACGAGCAGTACTTC. Amino acids: CAIRGGGNIDEQYF.

The gene calls are TRBV19 and TRBJ2-5; 9 bases match TRBD2. Germline V gene lookup returns CDR1 LNHDA and CDR2 SQIVND (reference sequence). J gave up 4 bases and V 1 base, and 1 base lay outside the gene matches. This CDR3 comprises 14 residues. In DNA form, the CDR3 reads TGTGCCAGTAGTATAGGCGGGGGGGGAGAGACCCAGTACTTC. It yields the protein CASSIGGGGETQYF.

The gene calls are TRBV28 and TRBJ2-1; 12 nucleotides align to TRBD2. The junction had 2 bases not matched to a gene; V was cut back by 5 bases and J by 6 bases. This CDR3 has 14 amino acids. Germline values: CDR1 MDHEN, CDR2 SYDVKM. The CDR3 spells CASSTSGRTNEQFF. In nucleotides, the CDR3 is TGTGCCAGCAGTACTAGCGGGAGGACCAATGAGCAGTTCTTC.

This clone came up once. The V call is TRBV2, the J call TRBJ2-2; 10 nucleotides align to TRBD2. With V trimmed by 6 bases and J by 5 bases, 6 bases remained unmatched. CDR3 length equals 15 residues. Germline V gene lookup returns CDR1 SNHLY and CDR2 FYNNEI. The CDR3 protein is CASRLAGVRTGELFF. In DNA form, the CDR3 reads TGTGCCAGCAGGCTAGCGGGAGTCCGAACCGGGGAGCTGTTTTTT.

This clone has just one count. The DNA for the CDR3 is TGTGCCAGCAGCCTTCAGGGGGCTTCTAATGAAAAACTGTTTTTT. This codes for CASSLQGASNEKLFF. The V and J genes are TRBV4-2 and TRBJ1-4; 8 nucleotides align to TRBD1. Losses at the gene ends were 4 bases for V and 3 bases for J; bases not matched to a gene: 4. CDR1 and CDR2 from the germline V gene are LGHNA and YNFKEQ. CDR3 length equals 15 residues.

This clone showed up just once. The chain couples TRBV5-1 to TRBJ1-4; 9 nucleotides match TRBD1. The CDR3 covers 15 residues. Looked up from germline, CDR1 is SGHRS and CDR2 is YFSETQ. J lost 5 bases, V lost 1 base, and 3 bases had no gene match. As DNA, the CDR3 is TGCGCCAGCAGCTTGAGGGGACAGGGAAATGAAAAACTGTTTTTT. Its translation: CASSLRGQGNEKLFF.

The rearrangement uses TRBV19 and TRBJ1-1; tentative D call: TRBD1 (5 bases). CDR3 length equals 13 residues. Germline lookup yields CDR1 LNHDA and CDR2 SQIVND (reference sequence). V was shortened by 6 bases and J by 2 bases, with 10 bases between the two germline ends. This CDR3 reads CASSLGQNTEAFF. The CDR3, as DNA: TGTGCCAGTAGCCTCGGACAAAACACTGAAGCTTTCTTT.

For the CDR3, the DNA is TGTGCCAGCAGCGTAGAAACAGGGGCGGACATTCAGTACTTC. Translating gives CASSVETGADIQYF. The chain employs TRBV9 and TRBJ2-4, with 7 bases identical to TRBD1. The CDR3 sequence is 14 residues long. CDR1 SGDLS and CDR2 YYNGEE come from the germline V gene. V dropped 0 bases and J dropped 8; count of bases not matched to a gene: 5.

The gene calls are TRBV19 and TRBJ2-1, with TRBD2 as a possible D gene (6 bases). Trimming stripped 1 base from V and 6 bases from J, with 19 bases between. CDR1 is LNHDA and CDR2 is SQIVND in the germline V gene (reference sequence). CDR3 length: 17 amino acids. CDR3 sequence: CASSIVRRVVRANEQFF. CDR3 coding DNA: TGTGCCAGTAGTATAGTTCGGAGGGTAGTGAGGGCCAATGAGCAGTTCTTC.

V and J are TRBV5-1 and TRBJ2-6; D is possibly TRBD1 (6 bases). Trimming pared 3 bases from V and 0 bases from J, leaving 10 bases between. The CDR3 has 16 amino acids. The germline gives CDR1 SGHRS, CDR2 YFSETQ. The CDR3 DNA follows: TGCGCCAGCAGCTCGGACAGCCTCTCTGGGGCCAACGTCCTGACTTTC. Protein product: CASSSDSLSGANVLTF.

The count of this clone is one. V gene TRBV4-3 combines with J gene TRBJ2-3; 13 nucleotides align to TRBD2. V shed 4 bases, J shed 2 bases, and the junction held 3 bases outside the gene matches. Germline CDR1 is LGHNA and CDR2 is YSLEER. The CDR3 is 16 residues long. This CDR3 reads CASSRGLAGYTDTQYF. The CDR3 DNA reads TGCGCCAGCAGCCGGGGACTAGCGGGATACACAGATACGCAGTATTTT.

The rearrangement links TRBV5-5 to TRBJ2-3; 13 nucleotides agree with TRBD2. CDR3 length equals 19 residues. The V gene's germline CDR1 is SGHKS and CDR2 YYEKEE (reference sequence). The V segment lost 3 bases and the J segment 3 bases; nucleotides outside the gene matches: 13. CDR3 DNA sequence: TGTGCCAGCAGCTCCGGGGGACTAGCGGGATGGAGGGCGACAGATACGCAGTATTTT. Protein: CASSSGGLAGWRATDTQYF.

The rearrangement links TRBV19 to TRBJ1-2, with TRBD1 as a possible D gene (5 bases). Germline-derived CDR1 and CDR2 are LNHDA and SQIVND (reference sequence). The length of the CDR3 is 16 residues. V was cut by 2 bases and J by 8 bases, with 21 bases left in between. CDR3 sequence reads: CASSIWAGLDWGGYTF. The CDR3 DNA reads as TGTGCCAGTAGTATATGGGCAGGGTTGGATTGGGGAGGCTACACCTTC.

CDR3 protein: CASSNLGQPNEKLFF. As DNA, the CDR3 is TGTGCCAGCAGCAACCTGGGACAGCCGAATGAAAAACTGTTTTTT. The rearrangement uses TRBV6-6 and TRBJ1-4; 7 bases line up with TRBD1. Germline V gives CDR1 MNHNY, CDR2 SVGAGI (reference sequence). This CDR3 comprises 15 residues. Trimming at V came to 6 bases and at J to 5 bases, leaving 9 bases not matched to a gene.